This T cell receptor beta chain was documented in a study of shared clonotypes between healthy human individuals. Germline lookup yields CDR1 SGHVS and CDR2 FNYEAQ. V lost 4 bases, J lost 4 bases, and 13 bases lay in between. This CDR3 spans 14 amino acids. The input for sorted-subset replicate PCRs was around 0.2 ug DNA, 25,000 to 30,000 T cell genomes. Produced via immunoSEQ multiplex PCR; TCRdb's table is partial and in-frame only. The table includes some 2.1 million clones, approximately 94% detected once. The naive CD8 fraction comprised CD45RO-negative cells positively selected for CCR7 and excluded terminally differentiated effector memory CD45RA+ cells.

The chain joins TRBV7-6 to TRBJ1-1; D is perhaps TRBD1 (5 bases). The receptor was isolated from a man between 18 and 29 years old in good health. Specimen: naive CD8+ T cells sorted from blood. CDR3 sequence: CASSSRDESTEAFF. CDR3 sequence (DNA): TGTGCCAGCAGCTCCAGGGATGAGAGCACTGAAGCTTTCTTT.